Listed below are T cell receptor beta chains from one sample, sequenced in a study of graft-versus-host responses after intestinal transplantation. Sequencing was performed with immunoSEQ multiplex PCR; in TCRdb, only in-frame clones are kept and a portion is missing. The data show about 70,000 clones, with over 70% seen just once and 0.39% held by the top ten. Their target antigens are unknown. The sample in question was unstimulated CD4+ T cells sorted from spleen or lymph node cells, obtained before transplant. The receptors shown here come from a human donor who was the organ donor for an intestinal transplant. The CDR3 runs from the conserved cysteine through the conserved F or W. The D gene is left open where the match is weak. Only some rows state a clone size, as once, few, many or a class for expanded clones.

j_call	v_call	clone_size	d_call	cdr3_nt	cdr3_aa
TRBJ1-3	TRBV7-2	-	TRBD1	TGTGCCATACTAGACAGGGGGCTGGGAAACACCATATATTTT	CAILDRGLGNTIYF
TRBJ1-6	TRBV5-4	-	-	TGTGCCAGCAGCAACCAACAGGCACGCTCCTATAATTCACCCCTCCACTTT	CASSNQQARSYNSPLHF
TRBJ1-1	TRBV7-2	-	-	TGTGCCAGCAGCTTGAGGGACACTGAAGCTTTCTTT	CASSLRDTEAFF
TRBJ1-2	TRBV30	-	-	TGTGCCTGGACCACCGGCAGGCCGAAAGGCTACACCTTC	CAWTTGRPKGYTF
TRBJ1-2	TRBV7-2	once	-	TGTGCCAGCAGCCCCGTAGGGGGTGGGAATAGCTATGGCTACACCTTC	CASSPVGGGNSYGYTF
TRBJ1-6	TRBV13	-	TRBD1	TGTGCCAGCAGCTATAGTGGACAGGGCCGAGGTTCACCCCTCCACTTT	CASSYSGQGRGSPLHF
TRBJ1-2	TRBV7-2	-	-	TGTGCCAGCAGCTTAGCCAGGGGACAAGGGGCCTATGGCTACACCTTC	CASSLARGQGAYGYTF
TRBJ2-1	TRBV18	-	-	TGTGCCAGCTCACCCCTCACACAGGGAGAAAACCAATTCGAGCAGTTCTTC	CASSPLTQGENQFEQFF
TRBJ2-3	TRBV29-1	-	-	TGCAGCGTTGAATCCAGGCTCACAGATACGCAGTATTTT	CSVESRLTDTQYF
TRBJ2-2	TRBV4-3	-	-	TGCGCCAGCAGCCTGAGTCGTGACACCGGGGAGCTGTTTTTT	CASSLSRDTGELFF
TRBJ1-6	TRBV5-1	-	-	TGCGCCAGCAGCTCCGACCTAGGGCGGCCGGGAAAGGATTCACCCCTCCACTTT	CASSSDLGRPGKDSPLHF
TRBJ1-6	TRBV4-1	-	-	TGCGCCAGCAGCCAAGGGAACCGCCGGGGAAATTCACCCCTCCACTTT	CASSQGNRRGNSPLHF